This TCR beta chain was observed in a study of T cells in Graves' hyperthyroidism and ophthalmopathy. This clonotype was observed a few times. V lost 7 bases, J lost 3 bases, and 6 bases stayed unmatched. Per the germline V gene, CDR1 is LNHDA and CDR2 is SQIVND (reference sequence). The CDR3 totals 14 residues. The source material, RNA transcripts, was used to amplify TCR beta CDR3 regions. An initial round of RT-PCR targeting the TCR CDR3 relied on the HTBI primer set. MiXCR, run by TCRdb on the multiplex PCR reads, gives a single entry per CDR3 protein. The table records 750,000 to 900,000 distinct CDR3 sequences, more than 30% of them present only once.

This TCR was sampled from a young man with Graves' hyperthyroidism. The sequencing sample was made of blood. The chain combines TRBV19 with TRBJ1-5; the match to TRBD1 covers 7 bases. CDR3 region: CASTQGQANQPQHF. The CDR3 nucleotides are TGTGCCAGTACCCAAGGACAGGCCAATCAGCCCCAGCATTTT.